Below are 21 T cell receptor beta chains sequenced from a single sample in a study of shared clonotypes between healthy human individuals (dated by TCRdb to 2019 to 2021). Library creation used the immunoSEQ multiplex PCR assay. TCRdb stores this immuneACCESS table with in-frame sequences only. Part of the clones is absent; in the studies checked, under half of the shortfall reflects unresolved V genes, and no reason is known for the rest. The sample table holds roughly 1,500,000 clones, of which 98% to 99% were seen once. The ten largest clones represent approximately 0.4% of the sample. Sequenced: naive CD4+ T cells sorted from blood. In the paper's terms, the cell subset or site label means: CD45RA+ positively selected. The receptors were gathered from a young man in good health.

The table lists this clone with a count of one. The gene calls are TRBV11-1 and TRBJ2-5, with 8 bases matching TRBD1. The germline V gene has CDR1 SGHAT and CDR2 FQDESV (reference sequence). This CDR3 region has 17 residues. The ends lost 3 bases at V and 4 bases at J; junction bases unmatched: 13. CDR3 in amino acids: CASSFLLTTDRGETQYF. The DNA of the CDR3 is TGTGCCAGCAGCTTTCTCCTAACTACCGACAGGGGAGAGACCCAGTACTTC.

The CDR3 here is CASSEARVPKPDTQYF. The CDR3 DNA follows: TGTGCCAGCAGTGAAGCAAGGGTCCCAAAACCGGATACGCAGTATTTT. This sequence joins TRBV6-1 and TRBJ2-3; D is undetermined. The CDR3 has 16 residues. The V gene lost 0 bases and the J gene lost 6 bases, with 16 bases spanning the gap. The germline V gene encodes CDR1 MNHNS and CDR2 SASEGT.

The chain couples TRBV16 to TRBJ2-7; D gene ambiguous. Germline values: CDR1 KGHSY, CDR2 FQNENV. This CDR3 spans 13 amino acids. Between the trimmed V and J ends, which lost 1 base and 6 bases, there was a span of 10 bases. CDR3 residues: CASSQFMGFEQYF. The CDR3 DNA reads TGTGCCAGCAGCCAATTCATGGGTTTCGAGCAGTACTTC.

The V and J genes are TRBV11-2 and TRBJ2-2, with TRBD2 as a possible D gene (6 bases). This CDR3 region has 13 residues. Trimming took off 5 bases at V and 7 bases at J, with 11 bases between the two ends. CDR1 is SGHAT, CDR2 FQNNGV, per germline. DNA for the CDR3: TGTGCCAGCAGCATCCGGGGGATCGGGGAGCTGTTTTTT. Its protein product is CASSIRGIGELFF.

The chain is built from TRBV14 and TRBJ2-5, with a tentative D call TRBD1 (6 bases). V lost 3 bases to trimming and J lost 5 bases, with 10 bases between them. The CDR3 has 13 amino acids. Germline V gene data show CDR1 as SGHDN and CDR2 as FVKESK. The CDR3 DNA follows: TGTGCCAGCAGCCAGGGGGCTTTTGAGACCCAGTACTTC. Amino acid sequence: CASSQGAFETQYF. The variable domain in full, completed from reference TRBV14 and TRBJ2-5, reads EAGVTQFPSHSVIEKGQTVTLRCDPISGHDNLYWYRRVMGKEIKFLLHFVKESKQDESGMPNNRFLAERTGGTYSTLKVQPAELEDSGVYFCASSQGAFETQYFGPGTRLLVL.

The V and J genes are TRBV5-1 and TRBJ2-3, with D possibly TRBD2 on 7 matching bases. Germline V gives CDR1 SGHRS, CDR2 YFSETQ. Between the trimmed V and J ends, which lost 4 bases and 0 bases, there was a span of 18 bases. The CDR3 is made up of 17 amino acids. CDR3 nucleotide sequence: TGCGCCAGCAGCGCCGGCCGGGGGGCGGCTAGCACAGATACGCAGTATTTT. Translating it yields CASSAGRGAASTDTQYF.

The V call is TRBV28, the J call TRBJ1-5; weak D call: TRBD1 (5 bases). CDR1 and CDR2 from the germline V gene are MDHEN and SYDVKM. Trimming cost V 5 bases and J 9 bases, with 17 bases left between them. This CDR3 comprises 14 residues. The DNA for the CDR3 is TGTGCCAGCAGTCTTACAGGACCTGGTTGGCCCCAGCATTTT. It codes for CASSLTGPGWPQHF.

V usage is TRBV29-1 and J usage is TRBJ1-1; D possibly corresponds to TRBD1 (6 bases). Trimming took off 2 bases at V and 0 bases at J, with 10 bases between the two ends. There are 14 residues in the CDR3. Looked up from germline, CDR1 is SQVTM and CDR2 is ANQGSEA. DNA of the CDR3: TGCAGCGTTGAAATGAGGGGGATGAACACTGAAGCTTTCTTT. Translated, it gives CSVEMRGMNTEAFF.

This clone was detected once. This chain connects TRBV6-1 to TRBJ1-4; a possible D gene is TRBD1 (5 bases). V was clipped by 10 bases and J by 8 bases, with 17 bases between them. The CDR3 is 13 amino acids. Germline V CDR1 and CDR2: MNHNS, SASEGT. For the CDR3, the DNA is TGTGCCACCACTCGGACACTGGGAGAAAAACTGTTTTTT. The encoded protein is CATTRTLGEKLFF.

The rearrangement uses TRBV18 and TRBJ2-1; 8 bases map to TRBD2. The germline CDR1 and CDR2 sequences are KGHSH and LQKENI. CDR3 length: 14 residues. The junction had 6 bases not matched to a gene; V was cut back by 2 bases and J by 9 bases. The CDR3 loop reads CASSPIAGLGEQFF. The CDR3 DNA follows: TGTGCCAGCTCACCAATAGCGGGATTAGGTGAGCAGTTCTTC. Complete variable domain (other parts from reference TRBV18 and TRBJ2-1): NAGVMQNPRHLVRRRGQEARLRCSPMKGHSHVYWYRQLPEEGLKFMVYLQKENIIDESGMPKERFSAEFPKEGPSILRIQQVVRGDSAAYFCASSPIAGLGEQFFGPGTRLTVL.

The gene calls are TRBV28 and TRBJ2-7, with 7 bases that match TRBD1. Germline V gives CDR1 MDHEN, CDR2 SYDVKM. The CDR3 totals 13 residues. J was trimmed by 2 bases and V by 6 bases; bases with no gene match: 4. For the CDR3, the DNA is TGTGCCAGCAGGACAGGGAGCCCCTACGAGCAGTACTTC. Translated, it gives CASRTGSPYEQYF.

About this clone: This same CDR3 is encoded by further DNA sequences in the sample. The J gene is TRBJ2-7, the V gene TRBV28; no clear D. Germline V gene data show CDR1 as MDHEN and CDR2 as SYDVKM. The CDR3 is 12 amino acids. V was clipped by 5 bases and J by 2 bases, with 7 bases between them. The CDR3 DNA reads TGTGCCAGCAGTGCGACTGCCTACGAGCAGTACTTC. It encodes CASSATAYEQYF.

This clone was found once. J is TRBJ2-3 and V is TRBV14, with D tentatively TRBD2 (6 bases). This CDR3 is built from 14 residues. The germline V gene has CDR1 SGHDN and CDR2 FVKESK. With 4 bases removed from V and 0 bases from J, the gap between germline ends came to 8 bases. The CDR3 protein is CASSRGLSTDTQYF. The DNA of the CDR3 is TGTGCCAGCAGCCGGGGACTTAGCACAGATACGCAGTATTTT. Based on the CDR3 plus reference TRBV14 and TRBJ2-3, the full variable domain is EAGVTQFPSHSVIEKGQTVTLRCDPISGHDNLYWYRRVMGKEIKFLLHFVKESKQDESGMPNNRFLAERTGGTYSTLKVQPAELEDSGVYFCASSRGLSTDTQYFGPGTRLTVL.

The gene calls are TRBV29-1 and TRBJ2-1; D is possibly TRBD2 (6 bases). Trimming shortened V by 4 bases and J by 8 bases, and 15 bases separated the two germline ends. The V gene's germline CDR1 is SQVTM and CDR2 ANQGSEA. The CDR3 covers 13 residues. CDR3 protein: CSVGRLGPDEQFF. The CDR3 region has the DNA TGCAGCGTTGGGAGACTAGGTCCCGATGAGCAGTTCTTC.

DNA of the CDR3: TGTGCCAGCAGATCCGGAGAAGGCACAGATACGCAGTATTTT. This translates into CASRSGEGTDTQYF. The chain is built from TRBV6-4 and TRBJ2-3, with unresolved D. V shed 6 bases and J shed 1 base, with 11 bases lying between them. Germline loops: CDR1 MRHNA, CDR2 SNTAGT. The length of the CDR3 is 14 residues.

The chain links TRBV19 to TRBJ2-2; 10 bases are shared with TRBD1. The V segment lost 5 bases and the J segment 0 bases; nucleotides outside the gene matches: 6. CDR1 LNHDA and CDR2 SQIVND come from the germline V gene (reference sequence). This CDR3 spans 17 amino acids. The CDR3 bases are TGTGCCAGTAGTTGGGACAGGGGACTTCCGAACACCGGGGAGCTGTTTTTT. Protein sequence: CASSWDRGLPNTGELFF.

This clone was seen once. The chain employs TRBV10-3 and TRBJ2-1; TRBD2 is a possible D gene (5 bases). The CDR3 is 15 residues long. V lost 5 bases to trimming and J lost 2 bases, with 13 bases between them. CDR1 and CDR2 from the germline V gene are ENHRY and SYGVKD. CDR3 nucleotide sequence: TGTGCCATCAGTCCTCCTAGCTGGGCCTACAATGAGCAGTTCTTC. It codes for CAISPPSWAYNEQFF.

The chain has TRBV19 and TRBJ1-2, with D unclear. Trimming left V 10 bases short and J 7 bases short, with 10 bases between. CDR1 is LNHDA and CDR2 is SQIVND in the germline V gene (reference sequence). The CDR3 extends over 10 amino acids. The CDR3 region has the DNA TGTGCCACTAAAAGTAGTGGCTACACCTTC. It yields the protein CATKSSGYTF.

The CDR3 spells CASSPNAGTLGDTQYF. CDR3 in DNA: TGTGCCAGCTCACCGAACGCAGGGACTTTGGGAGATACGCAGTATTTT. The chain links TRBV18 to TRBJ2-3, with D possibly TRBD2 on 6 matching bases. The CDR3 spans 16 residues. Per germline, CDR1 KGHSH and CDR2 LQKENI. Trimming took off 3 bases at V and 5 bases at J, with 18 bases between the two ends.

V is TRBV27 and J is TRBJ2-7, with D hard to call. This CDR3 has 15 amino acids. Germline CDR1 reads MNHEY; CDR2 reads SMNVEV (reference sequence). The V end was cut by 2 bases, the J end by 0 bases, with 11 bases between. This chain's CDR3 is CASSLIGKSSYEQYF. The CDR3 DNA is TGTGCCAGCAGTTTAATTGGCAAAAGCTCCTACGAGCAGTACTTC.

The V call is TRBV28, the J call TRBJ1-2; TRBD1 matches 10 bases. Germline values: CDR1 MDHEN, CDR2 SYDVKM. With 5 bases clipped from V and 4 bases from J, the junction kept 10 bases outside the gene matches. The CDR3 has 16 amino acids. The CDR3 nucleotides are TGTGCCAGCAGTCGACGCCGGGACAGGGGCATCTATGGCTACACCTTC. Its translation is CASSRRRDRGIYGYTF.